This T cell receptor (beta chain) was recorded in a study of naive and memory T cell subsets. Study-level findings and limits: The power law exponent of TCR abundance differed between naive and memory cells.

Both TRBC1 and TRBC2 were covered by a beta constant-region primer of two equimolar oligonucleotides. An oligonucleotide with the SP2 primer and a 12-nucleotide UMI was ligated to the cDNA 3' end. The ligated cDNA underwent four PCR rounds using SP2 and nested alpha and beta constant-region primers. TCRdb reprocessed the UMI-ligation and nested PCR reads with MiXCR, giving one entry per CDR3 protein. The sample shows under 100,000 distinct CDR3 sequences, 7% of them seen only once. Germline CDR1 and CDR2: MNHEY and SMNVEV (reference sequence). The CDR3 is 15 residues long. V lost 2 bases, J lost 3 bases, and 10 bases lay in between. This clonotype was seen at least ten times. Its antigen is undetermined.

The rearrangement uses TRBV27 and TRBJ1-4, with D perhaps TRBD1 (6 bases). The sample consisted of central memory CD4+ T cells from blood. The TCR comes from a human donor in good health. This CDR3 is CASSLAGVANEKLFF. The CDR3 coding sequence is TGTGCCAGCAGTTTAGCAGGGGTGGCTAATGAAAAACTGTTTTTT.